Listed here are 10 T cell receptor beta chains from one sample, sequenced in a study of T cell changes during pregnancy in multiple sclerosis. Assay used: immunoSEQ multiplex PCR; TCRdb lists only in-frame clones, some missing. The sample contains roughly 67,000 clones, roughly 92% of which appear only once. The source was peripheral blood, collected in the second trimester of pregnancy. The receptors were gathered from a female donor with multiple sclerosis, enrolled in a pregnancy study.

The chain combines TRBV5-4 with TRBJ2-1, with TRBD2 as a possible D gene (6 bases). CDR1 is SGHNT and CDR2 is YYREEE in the germline V gene (reference sequence). The CDR3 has 12 residues. Between the trimmed V and J ends, which lost 4 bases and 7 bases, there was a span of 9 bases. CDR3 loop: CASSPGLNEQFF. CDR3 nucleotide sequence: TGTGCCAGCAGCCCTGGACTAAATGAGCAGTTCTTC.

This rearrangement joins TRBV19 to TRBJ2-7; 12 bases map to TRBD2. Germline assignment: CDR1 LNHDA and CDR2 SQIVND (reference sequence). This CDR3 spans 17 amino acids. J lost 5 bases, V lost 5 bases, and 13 bases had no gene match. The CDR3 DNA reads as TGTGCCAGTAGTGTGTTTGGACTAGCGGGACTACGAGACGAGCAGTACTTC. It translates to CASSVFGLAGLRDEQYF.

The J gene is TRBJ1-3, the V gene TRBV9, with a tentative D call TRBD1 (6 bases). This CDR3 spans 16 amino acids. Trimming shortened V by 0 bases and J by 4 bases, and 14 bases separated the two germline ends. Looked up from germline, CDR1 is SGDLS and CDR2 is YYNGEE. The CDR3 loop is CASSVDPVGAGNTIYF. The CDR3 coding sequence is TGTGCCAGCAGCGTAGATCCGGTGGGGGCGGGAAACACCATATATTTT. The variable domain in full, completed from reference TRBV9 and TRBJ1-3, reads DSGVTQTPKHLITATGQRVTLRCSPRSGDLSVYWYQQSLDQGLQFLIQYYNGEERAKGNILERFSAQQFPDLHSELNLSSLELGDSALYFCASSVDPVGAGNTIYFGEGSWLTVV.

V is TRBV7-9 and J is TRBJ1-3; D is unclear. V lost 5 bases and J 2 bases, leaving 10 bases between the germline ends. This CDR3 is built from 14 residues. CDR1 and CDR2 from the germline V gene are SEHNR and FQNEAQ (reference sequence). The CDR3 loop is CASSRNIAGNTIYF. CDR3 in DNA: TGTGCCAGCAGCCGCAACATTGCTGGAAACACCATATATTTT.

The chain has TRBV27 and TRBJ2-7; 9 bases map to TRBD2. Germline lookup yields CDR1 MNHEY and CDR2 SMNVEV (reference sequence). The CDR3 is 16 amino acids. After removal of 0 bases from V and 3 bases from J, the junction contained 6 bases not matched to a gene. The CDR3 coding sequence is TGTGCCAGCAGTTTATCTGGCGGGAGGGCCTTCTACGAGCAGTACTTC. This codes for CASSLSGGRAFYEQYF.

The V gene is TRBV7-7, the J gene TRBJ2-5; a possible D gene is TRBD1 (5 bases). CDR3 length equals 15 residues. Germline V lookup: CDR1 SSHAT, CDR2 FNYEAQ (reference sequence). The V gene lost 2 bases and the J gene lost 4 bases, with 14 bases spanning the gap. The chain's CDR3 is CASSLLSGARETQYF. The CDR3 DNA is TGTGCCAGCAGCTTACTATCTGGGGCTAGAGAGACCCAGTACTTC. Based on the CDR3 plus reference TRBV7-7 and TRBJ2-5, the full variable domain is GAGVSQSPRYKVTKRGQDVTLRCDPISSHATLYWYQQALGQGPEFLTYFNYEAQPDKSGLPSDRFSAERPEGSISTLTIQRTEQRDSAMYRCASSLLSGARETQYFGPGTRLLVL.

The chain recombines TRBV6-4 with TRBJ2-2, with unresolved D. CDR3 length equals 13 residues. V was shortened by 8 bases and J by 3 bases, with 10 bases between the two germline ends. The germline V gene encodes CDR1 MRHNA and CDR2 SNTAGT. The DNA of the CDR3 is TGTGCCAGCGCCCTCGAGGACACCGGGGAGCTGTTTTTT. It yields the protein CASALEDTGELFF.

The chain joins TRBV4-2 to TRBJ2-5, with 8 bases fitting TRBD1. V gave up 3 bases and J gave up 5 bases; unmatched junction bases: 11. CDR1 and CDR2 (germline): LGHNA, YNFKEQ. This CDR3 comprises 16 residues. In DNA form, the CDR3 reads TGTGCCAGCAGCCAGATTTCAGGGGGCGGAACGGAGACCCAGTACTTC. It codes for CASSQISGGGTETQYF.

The sample holds one count of this clone. CDR3 region: CAWSVLAGAGNTIYF. As DNA, the CDR3 is TGTGCCTGGAGTGTACTTGCGGGGGCTGGAAACACCATATATTTT. The chain joins TRBV30 to TRBJ1-3; a possible D gene is TRBD1 (5 bases). This CDR3 is built from 15 residues. Per germline, CDR1 GTSNPN and CDR2 SVGIG (reference sequence). V dropped 0 bases and J dropped 2 bases, with 11 bases sitting between them.

The rearrangement joins TRBV5-8 to TRBJ2-5; the match to TRBD1 covers 8 bases. This CDR3 is built from 15 residues. The J segment lost 1 base and the V segment lost 10 bases, leaving 12 bases of the junction unmatched. Germline values: CDR1 SGHTS, CDR2 YDEGEE. CDR3 region: CAGQNRGSGQETQYF. DNA of the CDR3: TGTGCCGGGCAAAACAGGGGGTCGGGCCAAGAGACCCAGTACTTC.